In its sample, the clone carrying this TCR beta chain was seen a few times. Its cognate antigen is unknown. The germline V and J ends were trimmed by 5 bases and 4 bases, with 17 bases remaining between them. The germline V gene encodes CDR1 LNHDA and CDR2 SQIVND (reference sequence). The CDR3 covers 15 residues. This entry belongs to a study of T cells in localized non-small cell lung cancer. Study conclusions and caveats: Sequencing was limited to one tumor region, leaving the possibility of heterogeneity open. Paired adjacent lung recovered a median around 62 of the top 100 tumor clones. Longer overall survival was seen with higher T cell density measured in blood. Among the tissues sampled, uninvolved adjacent lung had the highest T cell clonality, above tumor.

Measured with immunoSEQ multiplex PCR; TCRdb has only the in-frame clones, and not every one. The sample lists approximately 4,500 clones; 85% to 95% were seen once. V is TRBV19 and J is TRBJ1-1; no clear D gene. This sequence originates from a woman aged 35-75 years with stage I lung adenocarcinoma. Sample: peripheral blood, taken before any cancer treatment. The CDR3 protein is CASSAGRLGVTEAFF. CDR3 bases: TGTGCCAGTAGTGCCGGACGCCTCGGGGTCACTGAAGCTTTCTTT.